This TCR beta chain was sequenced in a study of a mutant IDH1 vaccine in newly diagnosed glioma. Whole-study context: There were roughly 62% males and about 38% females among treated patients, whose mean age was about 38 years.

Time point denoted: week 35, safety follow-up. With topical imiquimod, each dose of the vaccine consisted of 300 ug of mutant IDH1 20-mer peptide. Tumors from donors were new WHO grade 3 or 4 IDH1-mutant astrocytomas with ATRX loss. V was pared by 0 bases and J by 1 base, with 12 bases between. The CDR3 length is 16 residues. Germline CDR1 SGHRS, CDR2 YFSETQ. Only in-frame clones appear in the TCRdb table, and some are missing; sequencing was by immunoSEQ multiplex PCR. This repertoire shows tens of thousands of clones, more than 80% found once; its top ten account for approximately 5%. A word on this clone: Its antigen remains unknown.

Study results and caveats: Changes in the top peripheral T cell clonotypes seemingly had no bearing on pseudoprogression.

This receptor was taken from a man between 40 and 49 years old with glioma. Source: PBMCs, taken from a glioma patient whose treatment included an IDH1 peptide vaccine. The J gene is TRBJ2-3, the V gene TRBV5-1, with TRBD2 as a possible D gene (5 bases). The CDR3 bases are TGCGCCAGCAGCTTGGAGGGTCGGGGTGGCACAGATACGCAGTATTTT. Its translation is CASSLEGRGGTDTQYF.